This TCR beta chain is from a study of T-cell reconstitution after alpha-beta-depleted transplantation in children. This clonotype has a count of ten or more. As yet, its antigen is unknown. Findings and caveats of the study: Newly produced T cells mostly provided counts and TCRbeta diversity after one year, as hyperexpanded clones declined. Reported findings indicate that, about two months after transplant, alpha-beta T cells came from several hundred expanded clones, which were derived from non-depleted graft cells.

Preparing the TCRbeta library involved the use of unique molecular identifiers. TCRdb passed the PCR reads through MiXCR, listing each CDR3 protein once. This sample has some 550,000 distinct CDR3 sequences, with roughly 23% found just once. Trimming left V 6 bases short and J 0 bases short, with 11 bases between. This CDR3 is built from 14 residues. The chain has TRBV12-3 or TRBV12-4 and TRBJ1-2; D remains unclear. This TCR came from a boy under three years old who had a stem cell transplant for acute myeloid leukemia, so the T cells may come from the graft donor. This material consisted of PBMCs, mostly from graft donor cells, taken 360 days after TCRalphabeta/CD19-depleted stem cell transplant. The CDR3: CASSAATTNYGYTF. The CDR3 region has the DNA TGTGCCAGCAGCGCAGCGACTACTAACTATGGCTACACCTTC.